Listed below are T cell receptor beta chains from one sample, sequenced in a study of T-cell reconstitution after alpha-beta-depleted transplantation in children. Using its own MiXCR run on the PCR reads, TCRdb lists one record per CDR3 protein. In the table there are 700,000 to 850,000 distinct CDR3 sequences, around 15% of which are singletons. Sequencing was performed on PBMCs, mostly from graft donor cells, taken 360 days after TCRalphabeta/CD19-depleted stem cell transplant. The origin of the receptors is a male patient between 5 and 17 years old who had a stem cell transplant for acute lymphoblastic leukemia, so the T cells may come from the graft donor. Both conserved end residues are part of each CDR3. A D gene is named only where the DNA matches it firmly. Clone sizes are given selectively: once, few, many, or a class where the clone is expanded.

TRBV11-1,-,TRBJ1-1,few,TGTGCCAGCAGCTTATATCCGATGAACACTGAAGCTTTCTTT,CASSLYPMNTEAFF
TRBV20-1,-,TRBJ1-2,few,TGCAGTGCTAGAGATCTGGGGACCCGTGGCTACACCTTC,CSARDLGTRGYTF
TRBV4-1,-,TRBJ2-7,-,TGCGCCAGCAGCCAAGAAGATGAGGGGCTTGGGTCCTACGAGCAGTACTTC,CASSQEDEGLGSYEQYF
TRBV4-2,-,TRBJ2-3,few,TGTGCCAGCACCCCTAGGGCTAGTTGGGCAGATACGCAGTATTTT,CASTPRASWADTQYF
TRBV20-1,TRBD1,TRBJ2-5,-,TGCAGTGCTAGAGATGGGACAGGGAGCTTGACCCAGTACTTC,CSARDGTGSLTQYF
TRBV9,-,TRBJ2-7,few,TGTGCCAGCAGCGTAGCATTGAGGGGATACGAGCAGTACTTC,CASSVALRGYEQYF
TRBV20-1,TRBD2,TRBJ2-1,-,TGCAGTGCTTTCCACCGGGACTACCGCAATGAGCAGTTCTTC,CSAFHRDYRNEQFF
TRBV25-1,-,TRBJ2-1,-,TGTGCCAGCAGTGCCGGACTGGCAGGTGGTCATGAGCAGTTCTTC,CASSAGLAGGHEQFF
TRBV20-1,TRBD2,TRBJ2-1,few,TGCAGTGCTAGAGATCCGGGACTACCGTACAATGAGCAGTTCTTC,CSARDPGLPYNEQFF
TRBV12-3/TRBV12-4,-,TRBJ2-1,-,TGTGCCAGCAGTTTGAGTGACCTATTTTCGCGCGCCGAGAGCTCCTACAATGAGCAGTTCTTC,CASSLSDLFSRAESSYNEQFF
TRBV7-7,TRBD2,TRBJ2-2,many,TGTGCCAGCAGCTTAGGACTAGCGGGGACCGGGGAGCTGTTTTTT,CASSLGLAGTGELFF
TRBV5-1,-,TRBJ2-3,-,TGCGCCAGCAGCTTGGAAGCTTTGGGCACAGATACGCAGTATTTT,CASSLEALGTDTQYF
TRBV19,-,TRBJ1-2,-,TGTGCCAGTAGTAGGGGACGGAATACCTATGGCTACACCTTC,CASSRGRNTYGYTF
TRBV12-3/TRBV12-4,-,TRBJ1-4,-,TGTGCCAGCAGTTTAGATGCAGGGGAAGAAAAACTGTTTTTT,CASSLDAGEEKLFF
TRBV20-1,TRBD2,TRBJ2-7,few,TGCAGCCTCACCGGGCTAGCGGTCTACGAGCAGTACTTC,CSLTGLAVYEQYF
TRBV5-1,-,TRBJ1-4,-,TGCGCCAGCAGTCCACTCCTTGATTATTGGGATGAAAAACTGTTTTTT,CASSPLLDYWDEKLFF
TRBV10-3,TRBD1,TRBJ2-5,-,TGTGCAAGGACAGGGGCGGCGCGGGAGACCCAGTACTTC,CARTGAARETQYF
TRBV2,-,TRBJ2-7,-,TGTGCCAGCAGTGAAGATGTGAGGCGGGCCTACGAGCAGTACTTC,CASSEDVRRAYEQYF
TRBV7-9,-,TRBJ2-1,once,TGTGCCAGCAGCTTCCACCCCAGGGGAAGGTACAATGAGCAGTTCTTC,CASSFHPRGRYNEQFF
TRBV5-1,-,TRBJ2-3,few,TGCGCCAGCAGCTTTGGCGGAGCCACAGATACGCAGTATTTT,CASSFGGATDTQYF
TRBV27,-,TRBJ2-1,many,TGTGCCAGCAGTTTCTTCGGCGGGTCCTCCTACAATGAGCAGTTCTTC,CASSFFGGSSYNEQFF
TRBV18,-,TRBJ2-3,many,TGTGCCAGCTCACCCCCGAGTCCCCTCACAGATACGCAGTATTTT,CASSPPSPLTDTQYF
TRBV29-1,-,TRBJ1-2,-,TGCAGCGTCCTAGGAAGCTATGGCTACACCTTC,CSVLGSYGYTF
TRBV7-2,-,TRBJ2-2,many,TGTGCCAGCAGCCGCCCGGGGGTAGAGCTGTTTTTT,CASSRPGVELFF
TRBV27,TRBD1,TRBJ1-4,many,TGTGCCAGCAGTCCCGGGACAGGAGGGGTATTTGATGAAAAACTGTTTTTT,CASSPGTGGVFDEKLFF
TRBV15,TRBD1,TRBJ2-2,few,TGTGCCACCAGCAGAGATCGACGGACAGGGGCCAGGACCGGGGAGCTGTTTTTT,CATSRDRRTGARTGELFF
TRBV27,-,TRBJ1-1,-,TGTGCCAGCAGTGTTCACGGGAGTAGCACTGAAGCTTTCTTT,CASSVHGSSTEAFF
TRBV7-9,-,TRBJ1-1,-,TGTGCCAGCAGCTTAGGATGGGGGCCGGGCACTGAAGCTTTCTTT,CASSLGWGPGTEAFF
TRBV4-1,TRBD1,TRBJ1-2,few,TGCGCCAGCAGCACCCCCGGGACAGGGGATGGCTACACCTTC,CASSTPGTGDGYTF
TRBV12-3/TRBV12-4,-,TRBJ2-1,few,TGTGCCAGCAGTTTTCCGGGAGCGTCCTACAATGAGCAGTTCTTC,CASSFPGASYNEQFF
TRBV24-1,TRBD1,TRBJ2-5,-,TGTGCCACCAGCCAGGACAGGCTACAGACCCAGTACTTC,CATSQDRLQTQYF
TRBV5-1,-,TRBJ2-7,few,TGCGCCAGCAGCTCAATGAGGGGATGGGGCCACGAGCAGTACTTC,CASSSMRGWGHEQYF
TRBV18,TRBD1,TRBJ2-7,-,TGTGCCAGCTCACCAGTACTATGGGACAGTGGCTACGAGCAGTACTTC,CASSPVLWDSGYEQYF
TRBV4-1,-,TRBJ1-2,-,TGCGCCAGCAGCCAAGAGAGGCGATGGGTGTACTATGGCTACACCTTC,CASSQERRWVYYGYTF
TRBV4-2,-,TRBJ2-2,few,TGTGCCAGCAGGCTTAGCGGACCGAACACCGGGGAGCTGTTTTTT,CASRLSGPNTGELFF
TRBV29-1,TRBD2,TRBJ2-1,few,TGCAGCGTAGGTGGGGAACCCGGGAGGGTCCGAAACAATGAGCAGTTCTTC,CSVGGEPGRVRNNEQFF
TRBV6-5,TRBD2,TRBJ2-1,-,TGTGCCAGCAGTTACGAAGGCGGGAGTATGAATGAGCAGTTCTTC,CASSYEGGSMNEQFF
TRBV12-3/TRBV12-4,-,TRBJ1-2,many,TGTGCCAGCAGTTTCGGGGGAACCTCTTATGGCTACACCTTC,CASSFGGTSYGYTF
TRBV4-1,-,TRBJ2-5,few,TGCGCCAGCAGCCAAGAAGTCAGGGAACAAGAGACCCAGTACTTC,CASSQEVREQETQYF
TRBV12-3/TRBV12-4,-,TRBJ2-3,-,TGTGCCAGCATTGGGTGGGGGGCTTTCACAGATACGCAGTATTTT,CASIGWGAFTDTQYF